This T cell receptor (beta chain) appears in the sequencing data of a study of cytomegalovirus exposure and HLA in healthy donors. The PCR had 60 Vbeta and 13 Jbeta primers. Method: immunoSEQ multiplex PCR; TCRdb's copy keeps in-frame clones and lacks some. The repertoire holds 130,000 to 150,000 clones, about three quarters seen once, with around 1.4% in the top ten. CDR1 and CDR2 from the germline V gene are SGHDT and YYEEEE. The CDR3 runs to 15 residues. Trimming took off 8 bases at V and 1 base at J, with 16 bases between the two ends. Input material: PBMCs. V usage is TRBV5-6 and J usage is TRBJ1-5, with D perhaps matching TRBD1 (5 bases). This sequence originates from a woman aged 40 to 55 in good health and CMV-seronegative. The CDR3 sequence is CARAGLGGSNQPQHF. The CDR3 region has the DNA TGTGCCAGGGCTGGATTGGGGGGAAGCAATCAGCCCCAGCATTTT.